The next 18 T cell receptor beta chains were all read from a single sample in a study of T cell responses to AZD1222 COVID-19 vaccine. The method was immunoSEQ multiplex PCR; TCRdb's version includes in-frame clones alone and lacks a portion of them. The repertoire consists of about 140,000 clones, with about 90% occurring once and the leading ten covering about 3.5%. Sequencing used peripheral blood, obtained on day 0 of AZD1222 vaccination. The receptors come from an adult in good health.

This clone was seen only once. The rearrangement uses TRBV6-5 and TRBJ1-1; tentative D call: TRBD1 (5 bases). The CDR3 has 15 residues. V lost 2 bases, J lost 4 bases, and 14 bases lay in between. From germline, CDR1 is MNHEY and CDR2 SVGAGI. CDR3: CASSYVLTGRTEAFF. The CDR3 coding sequence is TGTGCCAGCAGTTACGTTCTCACAGGCCGCACTGAAGCTTTCTTT.

The chain joins TRBV7-9 to TRBJ2-3, with D perhaps TRBD1 or TRBD2 (5 bases each). CDR1 is SEHNR and CDR2 is FQNEAQ in the germline V gene (reference sequence). The length of the CDR3 is 14 residues. V was pared by 5 bases and J by 4 bases, with 13 bases between. CDR3 amino acids: CASSHLRDADTQYF. The CDR3 region has the DNA TGTGCCAGCAGCCATCTCCGGGACGCAGATACGCAGTATTTT.

The chain carries TRBV6-2 or TRBV6-3 and TRBJ2-2; tentatively, D is TRBD2 (5 bases). Trimming left V 4 bases short and J 0 bases short, with 12 bases between. The CDR3 has 16 amino acids. The germline gives CDR1 MNHEY, CDR2 SVGEGT. The CDR3 nucleotides read TGTGCCAGCAGTTCCCCGGTCGGGGCGAACACCGGGGAGCTGTTTTTT. This gives the protein CASSSPVGANTGELFF.

The CDR3 loop reads CASSLPTQINEKLFF. Here the CDR3 DNA reads TGTGCCAGCAGCTTGCCTACTCAGATTAATGAAAAACTGTTTTTT. The rearrangement links TRBV5-6 to TRBJ1-4; D is ambiguous. This CDR3 is 15 amino acids long. Per the germline V gene, CDR1 is SGHDT and CDR2 is YYEEEE. The V end lost 1 base, the J end lost 4 bases, and 11 bases lay between the germline ends.

V gene TRBV2 combines with J gene TRBJ1-4; tentatively, D is TRBD1 (5 bases). Per germline, CDR1 SNHLY and CDR2 FYNNEI. V gave up 4 bases and J gave up 4 bases, with 13 bases separating them. CDR3 size: 15 residues. For the CDR3, the DNA is TGTGCCAGCAGTGGGGTTGGGACCCGTAATGAAAAACTGTTTTTT. Translation: CASSGVGTRNEKLFF.

V gene TRBV7-2 combines with J gene TRBJ1-1; 8 positions agree with TRBD1. V was clipped by 5 bases and J by 9 bases; unmatched bases: 8. The germline V gene encodes CDR1 SGHTA and CDR2 FQGNSA. The CDR3 covers 13 residues. CDR3 DNA sequence: TGTGCCAGCAGCCACGGACAGGGCATTCAAGCTTTCTTT. Its protein is CASSHGQGIQAFF.

The chain links TRBV3-1 (or the pseudogene TRBV3-2) to TRBJ2-2; 9 nucleotides align to TRBD1. Germline trimming cut 3 bases from V and 7 bases from J; bases unmatched to any gene: 12. The germline V gene encodes CDR1 LGHDT and CDR2 YNNKEL (reference sequence). CDR3 length: 17 residues. The CDR3 protein is CASSQFLGNRGHGELFF. CDR3 sequence (DNA): TGTGCCAGCAGCCAGTTTTTGGGAAACAGGGGGCACGGGGAGCTGTTTTTT.

This chain joins TRBV27 and TRBJ2-1; D may be TRBD2 (6 bases). Trimming cost V 8 bases and J 8 bases, with 13 bases left between them. Germline V gene sequence: CDR1 MNHEY, CDR2 SMNVEV (reference sequence). CDR3 length equals 12 residues. Here the CDR3 reads CASGRNTDEQFF. The CDR3 nucleotides read TGTGCCAGCGGGAGGAATACCGATGAGCAGTTCTTC.

The rearrangement links TRBV27 to TRBJ2-7, with D unclear. The CDR3 totals 17 residues. Germline V gene data show CDR1 as MNHEY and CDR2 as SMNVEV (reference sequence). V was cut by 2 bases and J by 3 bases, with 20 bases left in between. The CDR3 DNA is TGTGCCAGCAGTTTAACGGGTGGGGTAGGCGGCGTCTACGAGCAGTACTTC. Its translation: CASSLTGGVGGVYEQYF.

The chain links TRBV15 to TRBJ2-7, with D uncertain. The CDR3 is made up of 10 amino acids. CDR1 is LNHNV and CDR2 is YYDKDF in the germline V gene (reference sequence). V was cut by 9 bases and J by 7 bases, with 10 bases left in between. In DNA, the CDR3 is TGTGCCACGGGTCTTGGGGAGCAGTACTTC. It specifies CATGLGEQYF.

DNA of the CDR3: TGTGCCAGCAGCTTGGGGGGGCTGGACCCCTATATGGGCGAGCAGTACTTC. Protein product: CASSLGGLDPYMGEQYF. This sequence joins TRBV5-5 and TRBJ2-7, with a possible D match to TRBD1 (6 bases). The CDR3 consists of 17 residues. Deletions cut 0 bases from V and 6 bases from J, with 22 bases between. Germline CDR1 and CDR2: SGHKS and YYEKEE (reference sequence).

This sequence joins TRBV9 and TRBJ2-7, with TRBD2 matching 10 bases. After removal of 2 bases from V and 7 bases from J, the junction contained 9 bases not matched to a gene. Germline lookup yields CDR1 SGDLS and CDR2 YYNGEE. The CDR3 is made up of 15 amino acids. The CDR3 loop is CASSVASGRAREQYF. CDR3 DNA: TGTGCCAGCAGCGTGGCAAGCGGGAGGGCCCGGGAGCAGTACTTC.

The chain employs TRBV5-1 and TRBJ2-7, with a weak D call TRBD1 (6 bases). V was pared by 0 bases and J by 1 base, with 8 bases between. The germline gives CDR1 SGHRS, CDR2 YFSETQ. CDR3 length equals 14 residues. CDR3 bases: TGCGCCAGCAGCTTGGACAGGGTGTCCTACGAGCAGTACTTC. Its protein product is CASSLDRVSYEQYF.

The genes are TRBV5-1 and TRBJ2-7; tentative D call: TRBD1 (6 bases). V was trimmed by 4 bases and J by 3 bases, leaving 14 bases between them. This CDR3 has 14 residues. The germline CDR1 and CDR2 sequences are SGHRS and YFSETQ. The CDR3 region is CASSPRRDNYEQYF. In DNA form, the CDR3 reads TGCGCCAGCAGCCCCCGCCGGGACAACTACGAGCAGTACTTC.

V gene TRBV19 combines with J gene TRBJ1-2; 9 positions match TRBD1. CDR1 and CDR2 from the germline V gene are LNHDA and SQIVND (reference sequence). The CDR3 covers 16 residues. Germline trimming cut 0 bases from V and 0 bases from J; bases unmatched to any gene: 2. This chain's CDR3 is CASSIDGTGTNYGYTF. Here the CDR3 DNA reads TGTGCCAGTAGTATAGATGGGACAGGGACTAACTATGGCTACACCTTC.

V is TRBV10-3 and J is TRBJ2-6; no clear D gene. This CDR3 contains 14 residues. Germline lookup yields CDR1 ENHRY and CDR2 SYGVKD. Trimming shortened V by 2 bases and J by 2 bases, and 4 bases separated the two germline ends. In nucleotides, the CDR3 is TGTGCCATCAGTGAGCAGCCTGGGGCCAACGTCCTGACTTTC. Its translation is CAISEQPGANVLTF.

In this sample, this clone turned up once. V is TRBV27 and J is TRBJ1-2; D is undetermined. Germline V gene lookup returns CDR1 MNHEY and CDR2 SMNVEV (reference sequence). Trimming cost V 2 bases and J 8 bases, with 12 bases left between them. This CDR3 comprises 13 residues. The CDR3 loop reads CASSLLGRIGYTF. Here the CDR3 DNA reads TGTGCCAGCAGTTTACTAGGGAGGATCGGCTACACCTTC.

Concerning this clone itself: Distinct nucleotide sequences in the sample also encode this CDR3. V and J are TRBV9 and TRBJ2-7; D remains unclear. In germline, CDR1 is SGDLS, CDR2 YYNGEE. Trimming took off 0 bases at V and 1 base at J, with 8 bases between the two ends. The CDR3 runs to 14 residues. CDR3 protein: CASSVGGLSYEQYF. The CDR3 DNA is TGTGCCAGCAGCGTAGGCGGTTTATCCTACGAGCAGTACTTC.